Each of the 20 T cell receptor beta chains below was sequenced from the same sample in a study of blood T cell repertoires in COVID-19. Produced via immunoSEQ multiplex PCR; TCRdb's table is partial and in-frame only. Of some 270,000 clones in the sample, approximately 86% were seen once. Sequencing used peripheral blood. These receptors were obtained from a man aged 35 to 55 with active or convalescent COVID-19.

The DNA for the CDR3 is TGTGCTAGTGGTTTGTCCAGCGGCACAGATACGCAGTATTTT. As protein: CASGLSSGTDTQYF. The chain couples TRBV12-5 to TRBJ2-3; D unclear. The length of the CDR3 is 14 residues. V dropped 2 bases and J dropped 1 base, with 7 bases sitting between them. The germline gives CDR1 LGHNT, CDR2 FRNRAP. The full variable domain, completed using reference TRBV12-5 and TRBJ2-3, is DARVTQTPRHKVTEMGQEVTMRCQPILGHNTVFWYRQTMMQGLELLAYFRNRAPLDDSGMPKDRFSAEMPDATLATLKIQPSEPRDSAVYFCASGLSSGTDTQYFGPGTRLTVL.

CDR3: CASSLDRTGRTDTQYF. Written as DNA, the CDR3 is TGTGCCAGCAGCTTAGATCGGACAGGGCGCACAGATACGCAGTATTTT. This chain uses TRBV11-2 with TRBJ2-3, with TRBD1 identical over 8 bases. Trimming took 0 bases from V and 1 from J; bases not matched to a gene: 3. Germline V gives CDR1 SGHAT, CDR2 FQNNGV. The CDR3 consists of 16 residues.

CDR3 DNA sequence: TGTGCCAGCAGTTTACGAGGGAAAGACTACACCTTC. This translates into CASSLRGKDYTF. This chain links TRBV27 with TRBJ1-2; D is unclear. CDR1 MNHEY and CDR2 SMNVEV come from the germline V gene (reference sequence). The V gene lost 2 bases and the J gene lost 10 bases, with 11 bases spanning the gap. The CDR3 extends over 12 amino acids.

The V and J genes are TRBV11-3 and TRBJ2-2; D may be TRBD2 (6 bases). The CDR3 length is 13 residues. Trimming stripped 1 base from V and 6 bases from J, with 6 bases between. Germline V gene data show CDR1 as SGHNT and CDR2 as YENEEA. This CDR3 is CASSLGGAGELFF. In DNA, the CDR3 is TGTGCCAGCAGCTTAGGGGGGGCCGGGGAGCTGTTTTTT.

V usage is TRBV6-5 and J usage is TRBJ1-4; 10 positions match TRBD1. The CDR3 totals 15 residues. J lost 8 bases, V lost 7 bases, and 10 bases had no gene match. CDR1 MNHEY and CDR2 SVGAGI come from the germline V gene. The CDR3 sequence: CASTLRDRGWEKLFF. The CDR3 nucleotides are TGTGCCAGCACCCTCCGGGACAGGGGTTGGGAAAAACTGTTTTTT.

This clone has a single count. CDR3 loop: CASSPGDRVKLGYTF. The CDR3 DNA reads TGTGCCAGCAGTCCTGGGGACAGGGTCAAGCTTGGCTACACCTTC. The chain recombines TRBV28 with TRBJ1-2; TRBD1 matches 9 bases. CDR1 MDHEN and CDR2 SYDVKM come from the germline V gene. The CDR3 is made up of 15 amino acids. V gave up 5 bases and J gave up 7 bases; unmatched junction bases: 11.

This clone was seen a handful of times. CDR3 residues: CASSTGKGYTF. The CDR3 region has the DNA TGTGCCAGCAGTACAGGGAAAGGCTACACCTTC. This chain joins TRBV27 and TRBJ1-2; D may be TRBD1 (6 bases). This CDR3 region has 11 residues. Germline loops: CDR1 MNHEY, CDR2 SMNVEV (reference sequence). Trimming stripped 5 bases from V and 8 bases from J, with 9 bases between.

The genes are TRBV24-1 and TRBJ1-2; D may be TRBD1 (5 bases). This CDR3 spans 15 amino acids. V was pared by 4 bases and J by 4 bases, with 15 bases between. The V gene's germline CDR1 is KGHDR and CDR2 SFDVKD. CDR3 DNA: TGTGCCACCAGTGAAAGTGCGGGACCCGGCTATGGCTACACCTTC. Residues: CATSESAGPGYGYTF.

The chain has TRBV5-6 and TRBJ1-5; a possible D gene is TRBD1 (5 bases). The CDR3 is 17 amino acids. CDR1 SGHDT and CDR2 YYEEEE come from the germline V gene. Trimming pared 4 bases from V and 2 bases from J, leaving 19 bases between. CDR3 coding DNA: TGTGCCAGCAGCCGCGCTTCCAGGGCTAGGGGCAATCAGCCCCAGCATTTT. Its translation: CASSRASRARGNQPQHF.

The chain carries TRBV6-5 and TRBJ1-4, with D unresolved. CDR3 size: 15 residues. Per germline, CDR1 MNHEY and CDR2 SVGAGI. Trimming took 2 bases from V and 4 from J, leaving 11 bases between them. CDR3 sequence: CASSYTGSNNEKLFF. The CDR3 DNA is TGTGCCAGCAGTTACACCGGGTCAAATAATGAAAAACTGTTTTTT.

This clone appeared a single time. The chain joins TRBV9 to TRBJ1-1; D might be TRBD1 (6 bases). Germline CDR1 SGDLS, CDR2 YYNGEE. V lost 3 bases to trimming and J lost 6 bases, with 18 bases between them. There are 15 residues in the CDR3. The CDR3: CASSASGTPRSEAFF. CDR3 nucleotides: TGTGCCAGCAGCGCCTCCGGGACACCGAGATCTGAAGCTTTCTTT.

V gene TRBV15 combines with J gene TRBJ1-6, with D uncertain. The CDR3 has 16 residues. V shed 0 bases and J shed 10 bases, with 16 bases lying between them. Germline V CDR1 and CDR2: LNHNV, YYDKDF (reference sequence). The CDR3 reads CATSRDIGFSYSPLHF. CDR3 in DNA: TGTGCCACCAGCAGAGATATCGGTTTTTCGTACTCACCCCTCCACTTT.

In DNA, the CDR3 is TGCAGCGTTAGACAGGGGGCCGACACCGGGGAGCTGTTTTTT. Amino acids: CSVRQGADTGELFF. This rearrangement joins TRBV29-1 to TRBJ2-2, with TRBD1 identical over 10 bases. Trimming took 5 bases from V and 3 from J; bases not matched to a gene: 3. The germline CDR1 and CDR2 sequences are SQVTM and ANQGSEA. The CDR3 loop spans 14 amino acids.

This clone has only a few counts. V usage is TRBV9 and J usage is TRBJ2-2; TRBD1 is a possible D gene (6 bases). CDR3 length: 16 residues. V lost 2 bases, J lost 0 bases, and 11 bases lay in between. Germline CDR1 is SGDLS and CDR2 is YYNGEE. The chain's CDR3 is CASSVRDKANTGELFF. CDR3 nucleotides: TGTGCCAGCAGCGTCCGGGACAAAGCGAACACCGGGGAGCTGTTTTTT. The complete variable domain, with remaining parts taken from reference TRBV9 and TRBJ2-2, reads DSGVTQTPKHLITATGQRVTLRCSPRSGDLSVYWYQQSLDQGLQFLIQYYNGEERAKGNILERFSAQQFPDLHSELNLSSLELGDSALYFCASSVRDKANTGELFFGEGSRLTVL.

Comments on this clone: The identical CDR3 is also encoded by other nucleotide sequences in the sample. The chain couples TRBV11-2 to TRBJ1-5, with TRBD1 matching over 7 bases. The CDR3 covers 13 residues. The germline V gene has CDR1 SGHAT and CDR2 FQNNGV. V was pared by 2 bases and J by 5 bases, with 0 bases of the junction left unmatched. CDR3 in DNA: TGTGCCAGCAGCTTACAGGGGGATCAGCCCCAGCATTTT. As protein: CASSLQGDQPQHF.

The table lists this clone with a few counts. DNA of the CDR3: TGTGCCAGCGGACTTAGCGGGATCGACTATGGCTACACCTTC. It translates to CASGLSGIDYGYTF. The V and J genes are TRBV27 and TRBJ1-2, with D hard to call. CDR3 size: 14 residues. Germline values: CDR1 MNHEY, CDR2 SMNVEV (reference sequence). Trimming removed 8 bases from V and 3 bases from J, with 16 bases in between.

This CDR3 reads CASSVSGGIGTDTQYF. CDR3 DNA sequence: TGTGCCAGTAGTGTCTCAGGGGGAATTGGCACAGATACGCAGTATTTT. This sequence joins TRBV19 and TRBJ2-3, with 7 nucleotides matching TRBD1. CDR3 size: 16 residues. CDR1 and CDR2 (germline): LNHDA, SQIVND (reference sequence). V was pared by 5 bases and J by 1 base, with 9 bases of the junction left unmatched.

This clone was seen once. The gene calls are TRBV7-6 and TRBJ2-7, with TRBD2 matching 8 bases. CDR1 is SGHVS, CDR2 FNYEAQ, per germline. The CDR3 consists of 16 residues. Trimming took 5 bases from V and 3 from J; bases not matched to a gene: 12. For the CDR3, the DNA is TGTGCCAGCAGCCGTCGGCGCGGACGGGAGGGCTACGAGCAGTACTTC. This sequence encodes CASSRRRGREGYEQYF.

The CDR3 sequence: CATRGQGEETQYF. Written as DNA, the CDR3 is TGTGCCACCAGAGGACAGGGGGAAGAGACCCAGTACTTC. V usage is TRBV24-1 and J usage is TRBJ2-5; TRBD1 matches at 10 bases. Trimming took 7 bases from V and 3 from J; bases not matched to a gene: 1. This CDR3 region has 13 residues. Germline V gene data show CDR1 as KGHDR and CDR2 as SFDVKD.

The chain combines TRBV29-1 with TRBJ1-2; 7 bases map to TRBD1. Trimming removed 1 base from V and 7 bases from J; junction bases left unmatched: 9. Germline CDR1 and CDR2: SQVTM and ANQGSEA. The CDR3 consists of 14 residues. The CDR3 loop is CSVEGTGLRIGYTF. In DNA, the CDR3 is TGCAGCGTTGAAGGGACAGGCCTTCGAATTGGCTACACCTTC.